The 12 T cell receptor beta chains below all came from one sample that was sequenced in a study of cytomegalovirus exposure and HLA in healthy donors. PCR used 60 Vbeta primers and 13 Jbeta primers. Produced via immunoSEQ multiplex PCR; TCRdb's table is partial and in-frame only. The sample lists 80,000 to 100,000 clones, 55% to 65% occurring once. The sequencing input was PBMCs. These receptors originate from a woman in her forties in good health and CMV-seropositive.

This chain's CDR3 is CASSPFDRGGGYTF. The CDR3 nucleotides read TGTGCCAGCTCACCCTTCGACAGGGGAGGCGGCTACACCTTC. The chain uses TRBV18 and TRBJ1-2; 8 nucleotides line up with TRBD1. The CDR3 contains 14 residues. Germline assignment: CDR1 KGHSH and CDR2 LQKENI. V was clipped by 3 bases and J by 8 bases; unmatched bases: 8.

The rearrangement uses TRBV4-1 and TRBJ1-1; 8 bases align to TRBD1. Per germline, CDR1 MGHRA and CDR2 YSYEKL. The length of the CDR3 is 13 residues. V lost 4 bases to trimming and J lost 4 bases; unmatched junction nucleotides: 2. Written as DNA, the CDR3 is TGCGCCAGCAGCCTCGACAGGGGCACTGAAGCTTTCTTT. This translates into CASSLDRGTEAFF.

V usage is TRBV19 and J usage is TRBJ1-4, with 8 bases aligning to TRBD1. The CDR3 consists of 17 residues. Germline lookup yields CDR1 LNHDA and CDR2 SQIVND (reference sequence). V trimming: 4 bases; J trimming: 2 bases; junction bases outside the gene matches: 9. CDR3 in DNA: TGTGCCAGTAGTACTGGACAGGGAAAACCCACTAATGAAAAACTGTTTTTT. This gives the protein CASSTGQGKPTNEKLFF.

The chain combines TRBV28 with TRBJ1-2, with TRBD1 matching over 11 bases. Germline CDR1 is MDHEN and CDR2 is SYDVKM. The CDR3 has 13 amino acids. V dropped 8 bases and J dropped 8; count of bases not matched to a gene: 7. The CDR3 here is CASGLDRGPGYTF. DNA of the CDR3: TGTGCCAGCGGGTTGGACAGGGGGCCAGGCTACACCTTC.

This chain links TRBV7-9 with TRBJ1-5; 7 nucleotides agree with TRBD1. V lost 5 bases, J lost 9 bases, and 4 bases stayed unmatched. The CDR3 extends over 12 amino acids. CDR1 is SEHNR and CDR2 is FQNEAQ in the germline V gene (reference sequence). CDR3 DNA: TGTGCCAGCAGCGCCTCAGGGGGGCCCCAGCATTTT. Amino acid sequence: CASSASGGPQHF.

This rearrangement joins TRBV29-1 to TRBJ2-1, with TRBD2 as a possible D gene (5 bases). The CDR3 has 13 residues. Germline V lookup: CDR1 SQVTM, CDR2 ANQGSEA. The V and J ends lost 3 bases and 9 bases respectively, with 15 bases between them. This CDR3 is CSVDLESGIEQFF. The CDR3 bases are TGCAGCGTTGATCTTGAGTCGGGGATTGAGCAGTTCTTC.

This chain joins TRBV5-8 and TRBJ1-5; 7 nucleotides agree with TRBD1. CDR1 SGHTS and CDR2 YDEGEE come from the germline V gene. With 1 base clipped from V and 9 bases from J, the junction kept 4 bases outside the gene matches. This CDR3 region has 13 residues. CDR3 nucleotide sequence: TGTGCCAGCAGCTTGACAGGGGCGGGGCCCCAGCATTTT. This codes for CASSLTGAGPQHF.

This clone showed up just once. J is TRBJ2-7 and V is TRBV19; D might be TRBD2 (7 bases). The CDR3 runs 15 residues. Germline CDR1 and CDR2: LNHDA and SQIVND (reference sequence). Trimming removed 1 base at V and 2 bases at J, with 12 bases between. CDR3: CASSIAAGATYEQYF. CDR3 DNA: TGTGCCAGTAGTATAGCTGCGGGGGCGACCTACGAGCAGTACTTC.

The J gene is TRBJ2-3, the V gene TRBV6-5; 9 bases match TRBD2. With 4 bases clipped from V and 4 bases from J, the junction kept 6 bases outside the gene matches. Germline V gene sequence: CDR1 MNHEY, CDR2 SVGAGI. The CDR3 totals 15 residues. The CDR3 sequence: CASSFVAGVADTQYF. The CDR3 DNA is TGTGCCAGCAGTTTCGTAGCGGGAGTGGCAGATACGCAGTATTTT.

This chain connects TRBV4-1 to TRBJ2-5; 10 nucleotides line up with TRBD2. The trim removed 4 bases at V and 2 bases at J, leaving 4 bases unmatched. This CDR3 is built from 15 residues. Germline V lookup: CDR1 MGHRA, CDR2 YSYEKL. CDR3 coding DNA: TGCGCCAGCAGCCCACTAGCGGGATCACAAGAGACCCAGTACTTC. Its protein is CASSPLAGSQETQYF.

The chain links TRBV2 to TRBJ1-1, with TRBD1 matching over 9 bases. The V gene's germline CDR1 is SNHLY and CDR2 FYNNEI. The V gene end was trimmed by 6 bases and the J gene end by 4 bases; junction bases not matched to a gene: 12. CDR3 length: 16 amino acids. Here the CDR3 DNA reads TGTGCCAGCAGGGGTCCGACAGGGGGGACGTTCACTGAAGCTTTCTTT. It codes for CASRGPTGGTFTEAFF. The full variable domain, rest sourced from reference TRBV2 and TRBJ1-1, is EPEVTQTPSHQVTQMGQEVILRCVPISNHLYFYWYRQILGQKVEFLVSFYNNEISEKSEIFDDQFSVERPDGSNFTLKIRSTKLEDSAMYFCASRGPTGGTFTEAFFGQGTRLTVV.

Only a few counts were recorded for this clone. The chain has TRBV6-5 and TRBJ1-2, with D perhaps matching TRBD1 (6 bases). Germline V lookup: CDR1 MNHEY, CDR2 SVGAGI. CDR3 length equals 13 residues. Trimming took 6 bases from V and 6 from J, leaving 14 bases between them. Here the CDR3 reads CASSLRDRNGYTF. Written as DNA, the CDR3 is TGTGCCAGCAGCCTGCGTGACAGGAATGGCTACACCTTC.